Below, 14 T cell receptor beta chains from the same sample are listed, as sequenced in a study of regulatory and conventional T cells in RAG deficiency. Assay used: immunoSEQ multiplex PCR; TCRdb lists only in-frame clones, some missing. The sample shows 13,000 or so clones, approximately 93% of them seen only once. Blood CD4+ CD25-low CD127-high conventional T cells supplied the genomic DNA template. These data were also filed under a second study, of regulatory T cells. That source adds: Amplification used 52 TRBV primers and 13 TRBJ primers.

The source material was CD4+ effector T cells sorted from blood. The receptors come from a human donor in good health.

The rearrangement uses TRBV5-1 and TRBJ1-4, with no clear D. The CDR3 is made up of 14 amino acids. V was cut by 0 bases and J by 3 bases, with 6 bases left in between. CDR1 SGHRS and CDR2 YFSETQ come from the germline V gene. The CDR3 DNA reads TGCGCCAGCAGCTTGGGGTTGGCTAATGAAAAACTGTTTTTT. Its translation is CASSLGLANEKLFF.

The CDR3 sequence: CASSPSPGRGGADTQYF. CDR3 DNA: TGTGCCAGCAGCCCCTCCCCGGGGCGGGGGGGGGCAGATACGCAGTATTTT. V is TRBV9 and J is TRBJ2-3, with 9 bases aligning to TRBD2. The CDR3 loop spans 17 amino acids. V lost 4 bases to trimming and J lost 4 bases; unmatched junction nucleotides: 13. CDR1 and CDR2 from the germline V gene are SGDLS and YYNGEE. The variable domain in full, completed from reference TRBV9 and TRBJ2-3, reads DSGVTQTPKHLITATGQRVTLRCSPRSGDLSVYWYQQSLDQGLQFLIQYYNGEERAKGNILERFSAQQFPDLHSELNLSSLELGDSALYFCASSPSPGRGGADTQYFGPGTRLTVL.

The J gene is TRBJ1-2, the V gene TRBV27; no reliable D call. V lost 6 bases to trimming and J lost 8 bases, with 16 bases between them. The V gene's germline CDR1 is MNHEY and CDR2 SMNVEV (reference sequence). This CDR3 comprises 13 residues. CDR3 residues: CASRPSGRIGYTF. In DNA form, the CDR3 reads TGTGCCAGCAGGCCTTCCGGTCGAATCGGCTACACCTTC.

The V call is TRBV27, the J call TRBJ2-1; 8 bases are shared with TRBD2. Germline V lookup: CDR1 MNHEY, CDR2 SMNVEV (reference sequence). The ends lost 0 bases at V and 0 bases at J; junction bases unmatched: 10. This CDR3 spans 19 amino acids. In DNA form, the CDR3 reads TGTGCCAGCAGTTTATCGAAGGAGAACGGGAGGGCCTCCTACAATGAGCAGTTCTTC. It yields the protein CASSLSKENGRASYNEQFF.

The CDR3 region has the DNA TGTGCCAGCTCCGTAAAGGGACGGATCTACAATGAGCAGTTCTTC. This sequence encodes CASSVKGRIYNEQFF. The chain links TRBV18 to TRBJ2-1; D is possibly TRBD1 or TRBD2 (5 bases each). Germline-derived CDR1 and CDR2 are KGHSH and LQKENI. The V end was cut by 6 bases, the J end by 3 bases, with 15 bases between. This CDR3 is built from 15 residues.

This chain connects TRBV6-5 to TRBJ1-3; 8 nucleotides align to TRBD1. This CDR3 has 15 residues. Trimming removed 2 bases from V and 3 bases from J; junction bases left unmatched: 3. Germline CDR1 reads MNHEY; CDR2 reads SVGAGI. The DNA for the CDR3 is TGTGCCAGCAGTTACCAGGGACAGGTTGGAAACACCATATATTTT. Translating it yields CASSYQGQVGNTIYF.

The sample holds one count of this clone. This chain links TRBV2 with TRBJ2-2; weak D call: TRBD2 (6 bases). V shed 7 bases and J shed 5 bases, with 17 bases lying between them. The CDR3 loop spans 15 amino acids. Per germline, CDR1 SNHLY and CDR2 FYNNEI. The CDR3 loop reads CASTDRGTGTGELFF. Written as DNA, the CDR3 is TGTGCCAGCACCGACCGAGGGACTGGTACCGGGGAGCTGTTTTTT.

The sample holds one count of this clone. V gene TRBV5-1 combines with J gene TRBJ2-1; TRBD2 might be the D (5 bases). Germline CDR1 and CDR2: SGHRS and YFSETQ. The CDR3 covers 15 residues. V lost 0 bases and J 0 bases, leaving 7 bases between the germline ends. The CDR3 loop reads CASSLDGDSYNEQFF. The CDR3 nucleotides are TGCGCCAGCAGCTTGGACGGGGACTCCTACAATGAGCAGTTCTTC. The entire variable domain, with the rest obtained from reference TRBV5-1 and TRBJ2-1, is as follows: KAGVTQTPRYLIKTRGQQVTLSCSPISGHRSVSWYQQTPGQGLQFLFEYFSETQRNKGNFPGRFSGRQFSNSRSEMNVSTLELGDSALYLCASSLDGDSYNEQFFGPGTRLTVL.

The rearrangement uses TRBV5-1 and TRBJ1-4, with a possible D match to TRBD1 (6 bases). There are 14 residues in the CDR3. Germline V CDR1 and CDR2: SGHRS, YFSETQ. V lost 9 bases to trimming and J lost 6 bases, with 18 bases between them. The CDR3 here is CATKQGPSDEKLFF. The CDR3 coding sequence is TGCGCCACAAAGCAGGGGCCCTCGGATGAAAAACTGTTTTTT.

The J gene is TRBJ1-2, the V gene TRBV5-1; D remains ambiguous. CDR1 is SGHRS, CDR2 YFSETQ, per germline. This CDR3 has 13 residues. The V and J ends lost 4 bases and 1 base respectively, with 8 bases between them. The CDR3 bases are TGCGCCAGCAGCATAGGGTTTAACTATGGCTACACCTTC. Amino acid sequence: CASSIGFNYGYTF.

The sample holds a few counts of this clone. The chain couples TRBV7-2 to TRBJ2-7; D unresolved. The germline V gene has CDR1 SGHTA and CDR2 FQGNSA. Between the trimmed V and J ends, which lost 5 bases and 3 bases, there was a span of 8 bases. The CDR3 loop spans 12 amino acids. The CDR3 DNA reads TGTGCCAGCAGCCCTAGGGACTACGAGCAGTACTTC. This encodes CASSPRDYEQYF.

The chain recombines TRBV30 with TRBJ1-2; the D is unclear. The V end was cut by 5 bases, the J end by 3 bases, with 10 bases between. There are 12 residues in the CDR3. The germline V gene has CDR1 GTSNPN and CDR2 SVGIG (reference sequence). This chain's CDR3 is CAWATWDYGYTF. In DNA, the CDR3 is TGTGCCTGGGCAACTTGGGACTATGGCTACACCTTC.

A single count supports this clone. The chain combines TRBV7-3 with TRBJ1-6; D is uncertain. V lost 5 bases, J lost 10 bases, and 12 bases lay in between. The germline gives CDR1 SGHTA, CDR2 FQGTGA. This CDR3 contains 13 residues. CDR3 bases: TGTGCCAGCAGCCCAGGCCAGGAATCACCCCTCCACTTT. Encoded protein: CASSPGQESPLHF.

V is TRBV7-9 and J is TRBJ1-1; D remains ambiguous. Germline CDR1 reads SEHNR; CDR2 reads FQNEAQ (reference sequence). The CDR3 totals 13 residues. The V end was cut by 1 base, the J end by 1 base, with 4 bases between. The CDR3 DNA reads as TGTGCCAGCAGCTTAGAAGAGAACACTGAAGCTTTCTTT. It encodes CASSLEENTEAFF.